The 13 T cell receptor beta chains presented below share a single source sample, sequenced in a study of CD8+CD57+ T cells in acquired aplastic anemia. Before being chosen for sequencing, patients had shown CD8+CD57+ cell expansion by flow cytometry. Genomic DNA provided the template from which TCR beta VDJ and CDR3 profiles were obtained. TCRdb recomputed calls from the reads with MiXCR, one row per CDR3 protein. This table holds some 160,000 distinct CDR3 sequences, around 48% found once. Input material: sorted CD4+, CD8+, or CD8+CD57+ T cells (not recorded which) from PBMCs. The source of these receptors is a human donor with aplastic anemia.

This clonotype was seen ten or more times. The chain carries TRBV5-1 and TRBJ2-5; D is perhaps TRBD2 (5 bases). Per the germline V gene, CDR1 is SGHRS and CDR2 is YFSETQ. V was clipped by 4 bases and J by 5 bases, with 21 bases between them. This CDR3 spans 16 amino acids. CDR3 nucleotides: TGCGCCAGCAGCCCGATCCCGCCCGGGGAAGGGGAGACCCAGTACTTC. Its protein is CASSPIPPGEGETQYF.

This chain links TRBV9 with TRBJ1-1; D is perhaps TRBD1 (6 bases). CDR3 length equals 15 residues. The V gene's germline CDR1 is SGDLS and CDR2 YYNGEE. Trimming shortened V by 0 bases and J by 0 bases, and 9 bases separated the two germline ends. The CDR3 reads CASSVAQGVNTEAFF. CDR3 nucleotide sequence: TGTGCCAGCAGCGTAGCACAGGGAGTGAACACTGAAGCTTTCTTT.

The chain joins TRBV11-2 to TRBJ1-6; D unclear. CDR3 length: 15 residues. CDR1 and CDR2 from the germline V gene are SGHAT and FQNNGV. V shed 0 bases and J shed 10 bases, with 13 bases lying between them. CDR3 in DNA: TGTGCCAGCAGCTTAGAACCCGGGTTTCGGTCACCCCTCCACTTT. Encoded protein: CASSLEPGFRSPLHF. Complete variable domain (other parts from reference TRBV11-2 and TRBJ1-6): EAGVAQSPRYKIIEKRQSVAFWCNPISGHATLYWYQQILGQGPKLLIQFQNNGVVDDSQLPKDRFSAERLKGVDSTLKIQPAKLEDSAVYLCASSLEPGFRSPLHFGNGTRLTVT.

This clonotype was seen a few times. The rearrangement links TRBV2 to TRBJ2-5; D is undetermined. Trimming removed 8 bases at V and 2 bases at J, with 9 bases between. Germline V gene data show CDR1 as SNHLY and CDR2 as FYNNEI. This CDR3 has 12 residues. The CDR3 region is CASLVQQETQYF. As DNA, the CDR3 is TGTGCCAGCCTGGTTCAGCAAGAGACCCAGTACTTC.

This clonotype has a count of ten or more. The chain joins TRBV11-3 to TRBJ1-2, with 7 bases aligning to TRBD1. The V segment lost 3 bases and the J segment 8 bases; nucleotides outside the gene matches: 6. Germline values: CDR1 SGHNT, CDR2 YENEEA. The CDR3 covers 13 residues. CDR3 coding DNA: TGTGCCAGCAGCTTTCCAGGGGGGAACGGCTACACCTTC. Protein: CASSFPGGNGYTF.

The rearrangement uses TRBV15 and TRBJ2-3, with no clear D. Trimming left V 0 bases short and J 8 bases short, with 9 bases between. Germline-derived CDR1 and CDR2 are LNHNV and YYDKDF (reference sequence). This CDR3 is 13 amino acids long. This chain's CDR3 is CATSRDSRGTQYF. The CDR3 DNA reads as TGTGCCACCAGCAGAGATAGCAGAGGTACGCAGTATTTT.

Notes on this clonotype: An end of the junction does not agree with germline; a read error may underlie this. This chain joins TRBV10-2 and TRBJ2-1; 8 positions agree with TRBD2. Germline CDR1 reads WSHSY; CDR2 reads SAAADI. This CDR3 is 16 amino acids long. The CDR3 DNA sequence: TGCGCCAGCAGCGATCCAAGCGGGAGAGCCTACGATGAGCAGTTCTTC. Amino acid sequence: CASSDPSGRAYDEQFF.

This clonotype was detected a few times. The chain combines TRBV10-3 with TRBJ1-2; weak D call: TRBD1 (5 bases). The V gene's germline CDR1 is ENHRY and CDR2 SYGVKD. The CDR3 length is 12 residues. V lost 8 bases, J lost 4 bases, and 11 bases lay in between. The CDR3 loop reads CAIAQGSYGYTF. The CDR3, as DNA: TGTGCCATCGCCCAGGGTAGCTATGGCTACACCTTC.

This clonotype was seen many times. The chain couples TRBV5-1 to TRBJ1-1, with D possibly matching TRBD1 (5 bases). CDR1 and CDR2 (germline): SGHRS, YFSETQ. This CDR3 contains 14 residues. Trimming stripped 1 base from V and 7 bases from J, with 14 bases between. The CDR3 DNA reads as TGCGCCAGCAGCTTGTGGGGGACGTTAGGTGAAGCTTTCTTT. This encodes CASSLWGTLGEAFF.

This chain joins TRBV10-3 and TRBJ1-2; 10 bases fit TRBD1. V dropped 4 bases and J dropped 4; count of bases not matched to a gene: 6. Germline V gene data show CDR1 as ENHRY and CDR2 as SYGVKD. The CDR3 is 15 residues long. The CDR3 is CAISGDDRGLYGYTF. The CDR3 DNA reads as TGTGCCATCAGTGGGGACGACAGGGGGCTCTATGGCTACACCTTC.

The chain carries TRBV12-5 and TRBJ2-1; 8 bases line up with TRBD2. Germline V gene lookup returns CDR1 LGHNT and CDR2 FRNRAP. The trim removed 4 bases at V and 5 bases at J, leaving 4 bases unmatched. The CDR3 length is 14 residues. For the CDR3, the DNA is TGTGCTAGTGGTTCAAGCGGGGGAAACAATGAGCAGTTCTTC. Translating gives CASGSSGGNNEQFF.

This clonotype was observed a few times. The CDR3 coding sequence is TGTGCCAGCAGTCTAAGCGGGAACCAAAACTACGAGCAGTACTTC. This translates into CASSLSGNQNYEQYF. This chain uses TRBV27 with TRBJ2-7; 7 bases are shared with TRBD2. Germline V gene lookup returns CDR1 MNHEY and CDR2 SMNVEV (reference sequence). The ends lost 5 bases at V and 3 bases at J; junction bases unmatched: 10. CDR3 length equals 15 residues.

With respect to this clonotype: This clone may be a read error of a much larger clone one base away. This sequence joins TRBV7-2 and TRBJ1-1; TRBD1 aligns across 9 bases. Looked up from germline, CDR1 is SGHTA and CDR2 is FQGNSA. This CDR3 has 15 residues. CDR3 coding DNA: TGTGCCAGCAGGTACGACAGGGGGGAAAACACTGAAACTTTCTTT. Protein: CASRYDRGENTETFF.